Presented here are 11 T cell receptor beta chains from one specimen sequenced in a study of OX40 agonist ivuxolimab in advanced cancers. Clones were read by immunoSEQ multiplex PCR, and TCRdb kept only the in-frame ones, dropping some. The sample holds approximately 100,000 clones, 70% to 90% seen once. The input for sequencing was CD4+ or CD8+ T cells sorted from blood, taken in a trial of the OX40 agonist ivuxolimab. The receptors originated from an adult with an advanced solid tumor such as melanoma, head and neck, liver or kidney cancer.

This chain connects TRBV10-3 to TRBJ2-1, with 8 bases identical to TRBD2. The CDR3 spans 16 residues. From germline, CDR1 is ENHRY and CDR2 SYGVKD. Losses at the gene ends were 4 bases for V and 7 bases for J; bases not matched to a gene: 12. CDR3 DNA sequence: TGTGCCATCAGTGCCCCGGGAGCGGGGGCCCTTAATGAGCAGTTCTTC. It specifies CAISAPGAGALNEQFF.

The V call is TRBV7-2, the J call TRBJ2-1; D unclear. V was clipped by 4 bases and J by 0 bases, with 10 bases between them. CDR1 and CDR2 from the germline V gene are SGHTA and FQGNSA. The CDR3 length is 15 residues. CDR3 DNA sequence: TGTGCCAGCAGCTCCCAAATGAGCTCCTACAATGAGCAGTTCTTC. Residues: CASSSQMSSYNEQFF. Complete variable domain (other parts from reference TRBV7-2 and TRBJ2-1): GAGVSQSPSNKVTEKGKDVELRCDPISGHTALYWYRQSLGQGLEFLIYFQGNSAPDKSGLPSDRFSAERTGGSVSTLTIQRTQQEDSAVYLCASSSQMSSYNEQFFGPGTRLTVL.

CDR3 sequence: CASSLGSGTNQPQHF. The CDR3 DNA is TGTGCCAGCAGCCTAGGGTCGGGAACCAATCAGCCCCAGCATTTT. The V call is TRBV7-6, the J call TRBJ1-5; the D is unclear. Trimming shortened V by 5 bases and J by 3 bases, and 14 bases separated the two germline ends. CDR3 size: 15 residues. Germline V gene sequence: CDR1 SGHVS, CDR2 FNYEAQ.

This rearrangement joins TRBV5-1 to TRBJ1-2, with D possibly matching TRBD1 (6 bases). Germline CDR1 is SGHRS and CDR2 is YFSETQ. The germline V and J ends were trimmed by 6 bases and 6 bases, with 27 bases remaining between them. The CDR3 covers 17 residues. The CDR3 DNA sequence: TGCGCCAGCACAGCAGCTGGTAGTAACAGGGCAGGGAATGGCTACACCTTC. Translation: CASTAAGSNRAGNGYTF.

V usage is TRBV5-4 and J usage is TRBJ2-6; D is unclear. CDR1 is SGHNT, CDR2 YYREEE, per germline (reference sequence). The ends were cut back, 3 bases at V and 0 bases at J, with 13 bases in the middle. This CDR3 is 17 amino acids long. In DNA form, the CDR3 reads TGTGCCAGCAGCTCGGGTAGCTTGGGCTCTGGGGCCAACGTCCTGACTTTC. It codes for CASSSGSLGSGANVLTF. Using reference TRBV5-4 and TRBJ2-6 for the parts outside the CDR3, the full variable domain is ETGVTQSPTHLIKTRGQQVTLRCSSQSGHNTVSWYQQALGQGPQFIFQYYREEENGRGNFPPRFSGLQFPNYSSELNVNALELDDSALYLCASSSGSLGSGANVLTFGAGSRLTVL.

The chain recombines TRBV5-6 with TRBJ2-5; D call uncertain. CDR3 length: 11 residues. Germline assignment: CDR1 SGHDT and CDR2 YYEEEE. Trimming left V 2 bases short and J 5 bases short, with 4 bases between. CDR3 region: CASSFVETQYF. The DNA of the CDR3 is TGTGCCAGCAGCTTCGTGGAGACCCAGTACTTC. The full variable domain, in which reference TRBV5-6 and TRBJ2-5 provide the parts outside the CDR3, is DAGVTQSPTHLIKTRGQQVTLRCSPKSGHDTVSWYQQALGQGPQFIFQYYEEEERQRGNFPDRFSGHQFPNYSSELNVNALLLGDSALYLCASSFVETQYFGPGTRLLVL.

This chain joins TRBV5-1 and TRBJ2-7; possible D gene TRBD2, 5 bases. Germline CDR1 reads SGHRS; CDR2 reads YFSETQ. The V and J ends lost 0 bases and 3 bases respectively, with 13 bases between them. The length of the CDR3 is 15 residues. The CDR3 reads CASSLGSSGIYEQYF. For the CDR3, the DNA is TGCGCCAGCAGCTTGGGGTCCTCGGGGATCTACGAGCAGTACTTC.

In its sample, this clone was seen a few times. The V and J genes are TRBV18 and TRBJ1-5, with 8 bases matching TRBD1. CDR3 length: 14 amino acids. CDR1 and CDR2 (germline): KGHSH, LQKENI. With V trimmed by 3 bases and J by 7 bases, 5 bases remained unmatched. CDR3 protein: CASSPSGGEQPQHF. As DNA, the CDR3 is TGTGCCAGCTCACCTTCAGGGGGCGAACAGCCCCAGCATTTT.

The V and J genes are TRBV6-1 and TRBJ1-5, with D possibly TRBD1 on 5 matching bases. The germline gives CDR1 MNHNS, CDR2 SASEGT. V shed 4 bases and J shed 7 bases, with 11 bases lying between them. The CDR3 is 13 residues long. CDR3 residues: CASSVRRDQPQHF. CDR3 in DNA: TGTGCCAGCAGTGTGAGAAGGGACCAGCCCCAGCATTTT.

The chain couples TRBV28 to TRBJ1-2; weak D call: TRBD1 (5 bases). The CDR3 runs 15 residues. The V end lost 6 bases, the J end lost 1 base, and 15 bases lay between the germline ends. The germline V gene has CDR1 MDHEN and CDR2 SYDVKM. This chain's CDR3 is CASSPLTAYNYGYTF. The CDR3 DNA reads as TGTGCCAGCAGCCCCCTGACAGCCTATAACTATGGCTACACCTTC.

This chain joins TRBV11-2 and TRBJ2-5; D possibly corresponds to TRBD2 (6 bases). This CDR3 contains 15 residues. Deletions cut 5 bases from V and 7 bases from J, with 20 bases between. CDR1 and CDR2 (germline): SGHAT, FQNNGV. The CDR3 is CASSPRDRVVWTQYF. Written as DNA, the CDR3 is TGTGCCAGCAGCCCGCGGGACCGCGTCGTCTGGACCCAGTACTTC.